The clone carrying this TCR beta chain was observed a few times. Antigen: not known. V shed 8 bases and J shed 2 bases, with 12 bases lying between them. The CDR3 consists of 14 residues. Germline CDR1 LNHDA, CDR2 SQIVND (reference sequence). This sample was included in a study of beta chain features in type 1 diabetes. Study-level findings and limits: A moderate, significant TCRB CDR3 shortening appeared in type 1 diabetes across four CD4+ subsets.

TCRB transcripts that were expressed got sequenced, as all of the isolated RNA had been reverse transcribed. Generated by immunoSEQ multiplex PCR, the TCRdb table keeps only in-frame clones and is missing some. The data contain 500,000 to 700,000 clones, 15% to 17% of them seen just once; the ten biggest clones take up about 0.086%. V gene TRBV19 combines with J gene TRBJ2-2; D is ambiguous. This TCR was sampled from a man between 18 and 29 years old in good health. Input material: naive CD4+ T cells from blood. The CDR3 spells CASRQPSNTGELFF. As DNA, the CDR3 is TGTGCCAGTCGACAACCTTCTAACACCGGGGAGCTGTTTTTT.